The sequence of this T cell receptor (beta chain) was determined in a study of T-cell memory formation after mild COVID-19. Points from the study as a whole: A second wave expanding day 15 to 37 was CD4+-biased; contracting clones were balanced. Contracting clones localized mainly to CM and EM when CD4+ and mainly to EMRA when CD8+. Cross-reactive memory apparently joined, as some responding clones appeared in pre-infection memory.

Note on this clonotype: Its cognate antigen is unknown.

Constant-segment primers were used for 5'RACE, and the resulting TCR alpha and TCR beta cDNA libraries carried sample barcodes and UMIs. MiXCR, run by TCRdb on the 5' RACE reads, gives a single entry per CDR3 protein. There are about 290,000 distinct CDR3 sequences in the sample; roughly 17% occur only once, and more than 20% lies in the top ten. Trimming cost V 1 base and J 2 bases; bases outside gene matches: 3. The CDR3 sequence is 14 residues long. The germline V gene encodes CDR1 DFQATT and CDR2 SNEGSKA (reference sequence). Sequenced input: PBMCs or a T cell subset sorted from them (not recorded which). This TCR was sampled from a man younger than 35 who had mild COVID-19 (a few samples of this study predate the infection). Cell type and time point are not known. The V and J genes are TRBV20-1 and TRBJ2-3, with 7 positions matching TRBD2. CDR3 region: CSARGGGSTDTQYF. For the CDR3, the DNA is TGCAGTGCTAGAGGGGGGGGGTCCACAGATACGCAGTATTTT.